The 4 T cell receptor beta chains in this list originate from one sample, sequenced in a study of control samples from healthy donors and cancer patients. Sequencing was performed with immunoSEQ multiplex PCR; in TCRdb, only in-frame clones are kept and a portion is missing. The data show 130,000 or so clones, approximately 90% seen once. The specimen sequenced was blood. Source of these receptors: a man aged 45 to 65 in good health.

The J gene is TRBJ2-4, the V gene TRBV5-5, with D perhaps matching TRBD1 (6 bases). This CDR3 has 13 residues. Trimming cost V 4 bases and J 6 bases, with 11 bases left between them. CDR1 is SGHKS and CDR2 is YYEKEE in the germline V gene (reference sequence). The CDR3 coding sequence is TGTGCCAGCAGCCCACCACAGGGAAACATTCAGTACTTC. Protein sequence: CASSPPQGNIQYF.

The chain combines TRBV10-3 with TRBJ1-1; D is possibly TRBD1 (5 bases). Per germline, CDR1 ENHRY and CDR2 SYGVKD. The V end lost 3 bases, the J end lost 4 bases, and 30 bases lay between the germline ends. This CDR3 region has 20 residues. The CDR3, as DNA: TGTGCCATCAGTGACCTCTTGTGGACACATGAGGACGTGCCTGGCACTGAAGCTTTCTTT. The encoded protein is CAISDLLWTHEDVPGTEAFF.

The CDR3 DNA reads as TGCAGTGCTGGTGAAGGACATTGGAAGTACAATGAGCAGTTCTTC. Its protein is CSAGEGHWKYNEQFF. This chain links TRBV20-1 with TRBJ2-1; a weak D match, TRBD1 (5 bases). Germline values: CDR1 DFQATT, CDR2 SNEGSKA (reference sequence). The CDR3 length is 15 residues. Trimming removed 5 bases from V and 4 bases from J, with 18 bases in between.

This sequence joins TRBV5-4 and TRBJ2-3; D perhaps matches TRBD1 (5 bases). With 3 bases removed from V and 1 base from J, the gap between germline ends came to 12 bases. This CDR3 spans 15 amino acids. The germline V gene has CDR1 SGHNT and CDR2 YYREEE (reference sequence). CDR3 nucleotide sequence: TGTGCCAGCAGCTCCAGGGTTTCTGGCACAGATACGCAGTATTTT. This gives the protein CASSSRVSGTDTQYF.